This T cell receptor beta chain was sequenced in a study of blood T cells in healthy people across ages. Study findings and constraints: Older age went with lower TCR beta diversity per million T cells, in a roughly linear way.

This clonotype was counted a few times. The antigen remains undetermined. It was with a sample-barcoded 5' primer and a J-beta primer mix that a second PCR of roughly 7 to 12 cycles was run. Sequencing of every sample gave 2.5 million or more CDR3-containing paired-end reads. One entry per CDR3 protein, called by TCRdb with MiXCR from the 5' RACE reads. The repertoire holds about 1.8 million distinct CDR3 sequences, with about 50% as singletons. V shed 6 bases and J shed 1 base, with 16 bases lying between them. CDR3 length: 16 amino acids. A minimum of 6 micrograms of total RNA was extracted per sample.

The receptor was derived from a middle-aged woman in good health. The sample taken for sequencing was blood. This rearrangement joins TRBV12-3 or TRBV12-4 to TRBJ2-4, with D perhaps matching TRBD1 (6 bases). CDR3 region: CASSTRNRVAKNIQYF. CDR3 DNA: TGTGCCAGCAGCACCCGGAACAGGGTCGCCAAAAACATTCAGTACTTC.